This TCR beta chain was identified in a study of regulatory T cells in long-lasting Graves disease. Across the whole study: Persistence in Graves' disease required over 5 years of antithyroid drugs plus positive TSH receptor antibodies. Study-wide results and limits: Persistent disease preferred TRBV28, TRBJ1-2 and TRBJ2-5; new disease, TRBV20-1 and TRBJ2-1.

Time point noted: persistent/refractory GD, antithyroid drugs over 5 years with positive TRAb. Extracted RNA from PBMCs served as the source of the TCR library. Patients met American Thyroid Association criteria for Graves' disease. This clonotype was seen only once. The antigen is unknown. V was shortened by 0 bases and J by 2 bases, with 11 bases between the two germline ends. Germline values: CDR1 DFQATT, CDR2 SNEGSKA (reference sequence). The length of the CDR3 is 14 residues. Sequencing libraries for TCR beta were prepared with iRepertoire HTBI primers and Arm-PCR of CDR3 regions. MiXCR, applied by TCRdb to the multiplex PCR reads, yields one record per CDR3 protein. This sample has hundreds of thousands of distinct CDR3 sequences, with 25% to 35% found just once.

The sequence was obtained from a female donor with Graves disease. This chain links TRBV20-1 with TRBJ2-7; D is ambiguous. The sequenced sample was peripheral blood mononuclear cells (PBMCs), obtained when the disease was refractory, from a patient treated with antithyroid drugs. The CDR3 is CSARDPTGPYEQYF. In nucleotides, the CDR3 is TGCAGTGCTAGAGATCCAACTGGTCCCTACGAGCAGTACTTC.